This T cell receptor beta chain was captured in a study of cytomegalovirus exposure and HLA in healthy donors. The study, taken as a whole, reports: Among the most significant clusters, several appeared linked to common viral pathogens in a later analysis.

In regard to this clone: The antigen remains undetermined.

A multiplex PCR was run with 60 Vbeta primers and 13 Jbeta primers. The repertoire was sequenced with immunoSEQ multiplex PCR; TCRdb's copy has only in-frame clones and lacks some. The sample yields 100,000 to 150,000 clones, roughly 75% seen once. Trimming removed 3 bases at V and 0 bases at J, with 7 bases between. This CDR3 is built from 14 residues. Per germline, CDR1 SGHTA and CDR2 FQGNSA. This clonotype was obtained from a man aged 25 to 45 in good health and CMV-seropositive. This chain uses TRBV7-2 with TRBJ2-3; no reliable D call. The sample was PBMCs. The CDR3 nucleotides are TGTGCCAGCAGCTTTTCAACTAGCACAGATACGCAGTATTTT. Protein: CASSFSTSTDTQYF.